This TCR beta chain comes out of a study of OX40 agonist ivuxolimab in advanced cancers. Details on this clone: Its matching antigen is unknown.

Data came from immunoSEQ multiplex PCR; TCRdb stores just in-frame clones and leaves some out. The sample carries 70,000 to 100,000 clones, 80% to 90% recorded once. The cohort excluded patients with autoimmune disease history or systemic immunosuppression. Broader study findings: Averaged across samples, CD8+ T cells carried more expanded clones than CD4+ did. In the 0.1-3.0 mg/kg groups, partial responders showed among the lowest expansion.

The sample in question was CD4+ or CD8+ T cells sorted from blood, obtained in a trial of the OX40 agonist ivuxolimab. The sequence came from an adult with an advanced solid tumor such as melanoma, head and neck, liver or kidney cancer.

The CDR3 spells CASFYWTSGTDTQYF. CDR3 sequence (DNA): TGTGCCAGCTTCTACTGGACTAGCGGGACAGATACGCAGTATTTT. This chain links TRBV7-9 with TRBJ2-3, with 11 bases that match TRBD2. The germline V gene encodes CDR1 SEHNR and CDR2 FQNEAQ (reference sequence). This CDR3 is built from 15 residues. J was trimmed by 3 bases and V by 8 bases; bases with no gene match: 7.